These 9 T cell receptor beta chains came from one sample sequenced in a study of a mutant IDH1 vaccine in newly diagnosed glioma. The table came from immunoSEQ multiplex PCR; TCRdb's copy has only in-frame clones and leaves some out. Among 29,000 or so clones listed, more than 65% were seen once. These receptors lack a known antigen. Time point: week 35, safety follow-up. Each dose delivered 300 ug of mutant IDH1 20-mer peptide subcutaneously with imiquimod. Sample: PBMCs, taken from a glioma patient whose treatment included an IDH1 peptide vaccine. The source of these receptors is a man between 50 and 59 years old with glioma.

V gene TRBV6-5 combines with J gene TRBJ2-7; 8 bases map to TRBD1. Unmatched junction bases numbered 6, after V lost 0 bases and J lost 5 bases. This CDR3 is built from 15 residues. Per the germline V gene, CDR1 is MNHEY and CDR2 is SVGAGI. CDR3: CASSYSRTGFDEQYF. The CDR3 DNA follows: TGTGCCAGCAGTTACTCGCGGACAGGGTTCGACGAGCAGTACTTC.

This clone turned up a few times. The J gene is TRBJ1-1, the V gene TRBV7-2; TRBD1 might be the D (6 bases). V gave up 7 bases and J gave up 0 bases, with 12 bases separating them. Germline assignment: CDR1 SGHTA and CDR2 FQGNSA. This CDR3 region has 14 residues. The CDR3 sequence is CASTRGGMNTEAFF. As DNA, the CDR3 is TGTGCCAGCACTAGGGGGGGGATGAACACTGAAGCTTTCTTT.

The rearrangement uses TRBV6-6 and TRBJ1-1; no clear D gene. In germline, CDR1 is MNHNY, CDR2 SVGAGI (reference sequence). The CDR3 has 12 amino acids. Trimming took 6 bases from V and 8 from J, leaving 13 bases between them. The CDR3 protein is CASSPARREAFF. The CDR3 DNA reads as TGTGCCAGCAGCCCTGCCCGGAGAGAAGCTTTCTTT.

This chain connects TRBV7-2 to TRBJ1-2; D unresolved. Trimming stripped 2 bases from V and 8 bases from J, with 12 bases between. This CDR3 region has 13 residues. The germline V gene encodes CDR1 SGHTA and CDR2 FQGNSA. CDR3 DNA: TGTGCCAGCAGCTTACGTTCTGCTCACGGCTACACCTTC. The encoded protein is CASSLRSAHGYTF. Full variable domain (outside the CDR3, taken from reference TRBV7-2 and TRBJ1-2): GAGVSQSPSNKVTEKGKDVELRCDPISGHTALYWYRQSLGQGLEFLIYFQGNSAPDKSGLPSDRFSAERTGGSVSTLTIQRTQQEDSAVYLCASSLRSAHGYTFGSGTRLTVV.

This chain links TRBV6-5 with TRBJ2-7; 11 nucleotides agree with TRBD2. J was trimmed by 5 bases and V by 5 bases; bases with no gene match: 5. There are 14 residues in the CDR3. Germline CDR1 and CDR2: MNHEY and SVGAGI. This CDR3 is CASSPLAGVDEQYF. CDR3 coding DNA: TGTGCCAGCAGTCCACTAGCGGGGGTCGACGAGCAGTACTTC.

This chain joins TRBV20-1 and TRBJ2-1; D is uncertain. Per germline, CDR1 DFQATT and CDR2 SNEGSKA (reference sequence). The CDR3 has 10 amino acids. Trimming took off 5 bases at V and 5 bases at J, with 4 bases between the two ends. The CDR3, as DNA: TGCAGTGCTGTCGACAATGAGCAGTTCTTC. Its protein product is CSAVDNEQFF.

This chain links TRBV7-9 with TRBJ1-1; D unclear. The CDR3 loop spans 12 amino acids. Germline lookup yields CDR1 SEHNR and CDR2 FQNEAQ (reference sequence). V shed 6 bases and J shed 5 bases, with 10 bases lying between them. The CDR3 nucleotides are TGTGCCAGCAGTGTTGGAGGTACTGAAGCTTTCTTT. Its translation is CASSVGGTEAFF.

The chain recombines TRBV5-1 with TRBJ1-4; D may be TRBD1 (5 bases). Trimming shortened V by 7 bases and J by 5 bases, and 18 bases separated the two germline ends. Germline assignment: CDR1 SGHRS and CDR2 YFSETQ. This CDR3 is built from 15 residues. The CDR3, as DNA: TGCGCCAGCTCCTTATCACGGGGGGGGAATGAAAAACTGTTTTTT. Its protein is CASSLSRGGNEKLFF.

The gene calls are TRBV6-5 and TRBJ2-7; 10 bases fit TRBD2. The J segment lost 2 bases and the V segment lost 3 bases, leaving 1 base of the junction unmatched. Per the germline V gene, CDR1 is MNHEY and CDR2 is SVGAGI. The CDR3 sequence is 14 residues long. The CDR3: CASSYLAGAYEQYF. The CDR3 DNA reads as TGTGCCAGCAGTTATCTAGCGGGAGCCTACGAGCAGTACTTC.